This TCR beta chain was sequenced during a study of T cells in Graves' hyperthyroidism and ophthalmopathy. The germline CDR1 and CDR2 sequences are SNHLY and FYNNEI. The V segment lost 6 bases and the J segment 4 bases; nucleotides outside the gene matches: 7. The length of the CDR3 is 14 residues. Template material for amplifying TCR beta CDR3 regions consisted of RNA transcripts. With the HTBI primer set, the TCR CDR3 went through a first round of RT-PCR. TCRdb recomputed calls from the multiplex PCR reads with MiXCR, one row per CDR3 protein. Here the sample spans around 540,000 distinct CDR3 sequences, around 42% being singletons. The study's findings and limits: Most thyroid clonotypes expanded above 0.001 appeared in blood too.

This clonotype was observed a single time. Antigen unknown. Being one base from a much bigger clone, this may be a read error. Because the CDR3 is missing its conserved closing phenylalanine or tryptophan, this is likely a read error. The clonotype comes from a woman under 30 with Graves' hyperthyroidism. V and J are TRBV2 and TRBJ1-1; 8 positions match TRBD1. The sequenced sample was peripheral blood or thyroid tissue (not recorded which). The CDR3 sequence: CASSGTGAGTEAFV. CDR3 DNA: TGTGCCAGCAGCGGGACAGGCGCGGGCACTGAAGCTTTCGTT.